This T cell receptor (beta chain) is drawn from a study of CD8 T cells in Susac syndrome. An amount of RNA that ranged from roughly 0.5 to 1 ug was reverse transcribed with random hexamers. TCRdb reprocessed the immunoSEQ multiplex PCR reads via MiXCR and lists one record per CDR3 protein. This table has some 150,000 distinct CDR3 sequences, roughly 95% appearing once. The length of the CDR3 is 12 residues. CDR1 is SNHLY and CDR2 is FYNNEI in the germline V gene. Trimming removed 8 bases at V and 2 bases at J, with 10 bases between. Sequencing targeted TCR beta in blood CD8+ and CD4+ T cells. The TCR was taken from a human donor with Susac syndrome. The chain has TRBV2 and TRBJ2-7; D gene ambiguous. The sequencing sample was made of CD4+ T cells from PBMCs. In DNA form, the CDR3 reads TGTGCCAGCGGTTGGCTGGCCTACGAGCAGTACTTC. Its protein product is CASGWLAYEQYF. The whole variable domain, remainder taken from reference TRBV2 and TRBJ2-7, is EPEVTQTPSHQVTQMGQEVILRCVPISNHLYFYWYRQILGQKVEFLVSFYNNEISEKSEIFDDQFSVERPDGSNFTLKIRSTKLEDSAMYFCASGWLAYEQYFGPGTRLTVT.